Listed below are T cell receptor beta chains from one sample, sequenced in a study of graft-versus-host responses after intestinal transplantation. Sequencing used immunoSEQ multiplex PCR; TCRdb keeps in-frame clones, though not all of them. This table has approximately 10,000 clones, over 30% appearing once. Sequenced here: alloreactive CD8+ T cells from a mixed lymphocyte reaction culture, sampled before intestinal transplant. These receptor sequences come from a human patient who received an intestinal transplant. The CDR3 runs from the conserved cysteine through the conserved F or W. A D gene is named only where the DNA matches it firmly. The size of a clone is reported for some rows only, either as once, few or many, or as a class for expanded clones.

cdr3_nt cdr3_aa clone_size j_call d_call v_call
TGCGCCAGCAGCCAGGACAGGGGGCCGCCCCAGCATTTT CASSQDRGPPQHF - TRBJ1-5 TRBD1 TRBV4-1
TGTGCCAGCAGCTACCCGGCTGCGGCTAGCGGATATAAAAGCTCCTACGAGCAGTACTTC CASSYPAAASGYKSSYEQYF - TRBJ2-7 TRBD2 TRBV27
TGTGCCAGTAGTATTTCATACGGGGGGAGAACAGATACGCAGTATTTT CASSISYGGRTDTQYF - TRBJ2-3 TRBD2 TRBV19
TGTGCCAGCAGCGTAGATGGGAGAACGAACACTGAAGCTTTCTTT CASSVDGRTNTEAFF few TRBJ1-1 - TRBV9
TGTGCCAGCAGGCGGAGCGGGAGTTACGAGCAGTACTTC CASRRSGSYEQYF - TRBJ2-7 TRBD2 TRBV7-9
TGTGCCAGCAGTTACTCGGACAGCTACGAGCAGTACTTC CASSYSDSYEQYF - TRBJ2-7 - TRBV6-6
TGTGCCAGCAGTTCGGGGGGCGGCTACGAGCAGTACTTC CASSSGGGYEQYF - TRBJ2-7 - TRBV27
TGTGCCAGCAGTGATTCCCCAGGCACAGATACGCAGTATTTT CASSDSPGTDTQYF - TRBJ2-3 - TRBV2
TGTGCCAGCAGGTACAGGGGAGGCGAGCAGTACTTC CASRYRGGEQYF few TRBJ2-7 - TRBV11-2
TGTGCCACATCCTACACAGGGGGCAAGCAGTACTTC CATSYTGGKQYF - TRBJ2-7 TRBD1 TRBV15
TGTGCCAGCAGCGTAGCCCCCCGGGAGTCCGGCGAGCAGTACTTC CASSVAPRESGEQYF - TRBJ2-7 - TRBV9
TGCGCCAGCAGCCAAGAGGGCGGGGGGGGCACAGATACGCAGTATTTT CASSQEGGGGTDTQYF - TRBJ2-3 TRBD2 TRBV4-1
TGTGCCAGCAGTTTATCGGGAACAGGGGCCGGCGGCTACACCTTC CASSLSGTGAGGYTF few TRBJ1-2 TRBD1 TRBV27
TGTGCCAGCAGCGCCGAGACTTTCACAGATACGCAGTATTTT CASSAETFTDTQYF - TRBJ2-3 - TRBV9
TGTGCCAGCAGACGGGGATTCTACGAGCAGTACTTC CASRRGFYEQYF - TRBJ2-7 - TRBV6-5
TGTGCCAGCAGTCCCGGACTAGCTCTGGTTGATACGCAGTATTTT CASSPGLALVDTQYF few TRBJ2-3 TRBD2 TRBV6-6
TGTGCCAGCAGCCGAGATCCATCCGCATCCAACTATGGCTACACCTTC CASSRDPSASNYGYTF - TRBJ1-2 - TRBV21-1
TGCGCCAGCAGCTTGGGGGCCTCGGGACTAGCTCGCCACGAGCAGTACTTC CASSLGASGLARHEQYF - TRBJ2-7 TRBD2 TRBV5-1
TGTGCCAGCAGCTTAACGACACAAGAGACCCAGTACTTC CASSLTTQETQYF - TRBJ2-5 - TRBV7-8
TGTGCCAGCAGCTTAGGGTCCGCAGGCGCCTACGAGCAGTACTTC CASSLGSAGAYEQYF - TRBJ2-7 - TRBV11-2
TGTGCCAGCAGCGCGGGACTAGCGGGAGAGTCCTACGAGCAGTACTTC CASSAGLAGESYEQYF - TRBJ2-7 TRBD2 TRBV9
TGTGCCAGCAGTGCCGGGACAGGGCCCTACGAGCAGTACTTC CASSAGTGPYEQYF - TRBJ2-7 TRBD1 TRBV28
TGTGCCAGCAGTTACTCCTCTGGCGGGAACACTGAAGCTTTCTTT CASSYSSGGNTEAFF - TRBJ1-1 - TRBV6-5
TGTGCCAGCAGCGGACAGGGACTTGGCTACACCTTC CASSGQGLGYTF few TRBJ1-2 TRBD1 TRBV9
TGTGCCAGCAGCTTGGGAGGGGGATTGGCCACCGGGGAGCTGTTTTTT CASSLGGGLATGELFF - TRBJ2-2 - TRBV5-4
TGTGCCAGCAGCAGGGGGACTAGCGCCCACAATGAGCAGTTCTTC CASSRGTSAHNEQFF few TRBJ2-1 TRBD2 TRBV9
TGTGCCATCAGTGAAACGCGCAGGATTAATTCACCCCTCCACTTT CAISETRRINSPLHF - TRBJ1-6 - TRBV10-3
TGTGCCAGCAGCGTAGACAGCGGGGCAGGCACAGATACGCAGTATTTT CASSVDSGAGTDTQYF few TRBJ2-3 TRBD2 TRBV9
TGTGCCAGCAGCCAAGCGGCTACGAGGGATCCAACGGATACGCAGTATTTT CASSQAATRDPTDTQYF few TRBJ2-3 - TRBV4-2